These 8 T cell receptor beta chains originate from one sample sequenced in a study of OX40 agonist ivuxolimab in advanced cancers. Measured with immunoSEQ multiplex PCR; TCRdb has only the in-frame clones, and not every one. This table has roughly 80,000 clones, more than 70% appearing once. The specimen comprised CD4+ or CD8+ T cells sorted from blood, sampled in a trial of the OX40 agonist ivuxolimab. All receptors come from an adult with an advanced solid tumor such as melanoma, head and neck, liver or kidney cancer.

The rearrangement joins TRBV6-5 to TRBJ1-1; D is uncertain. This CDR3 region has 16 residues. Trimming pared 0 bases from V and 0 bases from J, leaving 11 bases between. Germline assignment: CDR1 MNHEY and CDR2 SVGAGI. The CDR3 sequence: CASSYSPGRMNTEAFF. CDR3 sequence (DNA): TGTGCCAGCAGTTACTCGCCGGGCCGTATGAACACTGAAGCTTTCTTT.

The CDR3 bases are TGTGCCAGCAGCTTAACGAGGAATGAAAAACTGTTTTTT. It specifies CASSLTRNEKLFF. The V gene is TRBV7-3, the J gene TRBJ1-4; D gene uncertain. This CDR3 region has 13 residues. Trimming shortened V by 0 bases and J by 5 bases, and 4 bases separated the two germline ends. Looked up from germline, CDR1 is SGHTA and CDR2 is FQGTGA.

Only a few counts were recorded for this clone. V usage is TRBV6-6 and J usage is TRBJ1-2; the D gene is possibly TRBD1 (6 bases). V was cut by 6 bases and J by 8 bases, with 22 bases left in between. This CDR3 is 15 amino acids long. CDR1 and CDR2 from the germline V gene are MNHNY and SVGAGI (reference sequence). This CDR3 reads CASRQGTRGSDGYTF. For the CDR3, the DNA is TGTGCCAGCAGGCAGGGGACCAGGGGTAGCGACGGCTACACCTTC.

The V and J genes are TRBV5-1 and TRBJ2-5, with TRBD2 matching 7 bases. The trim removed 7 bases at V and 4 bases at J, leaving 7 bases unmatched. The CDR3 contains 13 residues. Germline V gene sequence: CDR1 SGHRS, CDR2 YFSETQ. DNA for the CDR3: TGCGCCAGCGGGAGCGGGAACCGAGAGACCCAGTACTTC. Protein product: CASGSGNRETQYF.

The genes are TRBV7-8 and TRBJ2-7; 8 bases line up with TRBD1. CDR1 is SGHVS and CDR2 is FQNEAQ in the germline V gene. The CDR3 contains 15 residues. The trim removed 5 bases at V and 4 bases at J, leaving 10 bases unmatched. As DNA, the CDR3 is TGTGCCAGCAGCCCTACCCAGGGGGCGACGTACGAGCAGTACTTC. Translated, it gives CASSPTQGATYEQYF.

This CDR3 is CSVTTGTGTEAFF. As DNA, the CDR3 is TGCAGCGTGACGACAGGGACGGGCACTGAAGCTTTCTTT. The V call is TRBV29-1, the J call TRBJ1-1; 7 bases map to TRBD1. CDR3 length: 13 amino acids. Germline V gives CDR1 SQVTM, CDR2 ANQGSEA. Germline trimming cut 6 bases from V and 4 bases from J; bases unmatched to any gene: 8.

V is TRBV7-3 and J is TRBJ2-7; D unclear. Trimming cost V 0 bases and J 1 base, with 13 bases left between them. The CDR3 runs 16 residues. Germline CDR1 is SGHTA and CDR2 is FQGTGA. The CDR3 sequence is CASSLTPTSNSYEQYF. The CDR3 region has the DNA TGTGCCAGCAGCTTAACCCCCACTTCGAATTCCTACGAGCAGTACTTC.

The chain carries TRBV28 and TRBJ2-3; D perhaps matches TRBD1 (6 bases). Per germline, CDR1 MDHEN and CDR2 SYDVKM. This CDR3 spans 16 amino acids. V was shortened by 6 bases and J by 3 bases, with 19 bases between the two germline ends. The CDR3 here is CASRVQGKVGTDTQYF. CDR3 sequence (DNA): TGTGCCAGCAGGGTACAGGGTAAGGTTGGGACAGATACGCAGTATTTT.